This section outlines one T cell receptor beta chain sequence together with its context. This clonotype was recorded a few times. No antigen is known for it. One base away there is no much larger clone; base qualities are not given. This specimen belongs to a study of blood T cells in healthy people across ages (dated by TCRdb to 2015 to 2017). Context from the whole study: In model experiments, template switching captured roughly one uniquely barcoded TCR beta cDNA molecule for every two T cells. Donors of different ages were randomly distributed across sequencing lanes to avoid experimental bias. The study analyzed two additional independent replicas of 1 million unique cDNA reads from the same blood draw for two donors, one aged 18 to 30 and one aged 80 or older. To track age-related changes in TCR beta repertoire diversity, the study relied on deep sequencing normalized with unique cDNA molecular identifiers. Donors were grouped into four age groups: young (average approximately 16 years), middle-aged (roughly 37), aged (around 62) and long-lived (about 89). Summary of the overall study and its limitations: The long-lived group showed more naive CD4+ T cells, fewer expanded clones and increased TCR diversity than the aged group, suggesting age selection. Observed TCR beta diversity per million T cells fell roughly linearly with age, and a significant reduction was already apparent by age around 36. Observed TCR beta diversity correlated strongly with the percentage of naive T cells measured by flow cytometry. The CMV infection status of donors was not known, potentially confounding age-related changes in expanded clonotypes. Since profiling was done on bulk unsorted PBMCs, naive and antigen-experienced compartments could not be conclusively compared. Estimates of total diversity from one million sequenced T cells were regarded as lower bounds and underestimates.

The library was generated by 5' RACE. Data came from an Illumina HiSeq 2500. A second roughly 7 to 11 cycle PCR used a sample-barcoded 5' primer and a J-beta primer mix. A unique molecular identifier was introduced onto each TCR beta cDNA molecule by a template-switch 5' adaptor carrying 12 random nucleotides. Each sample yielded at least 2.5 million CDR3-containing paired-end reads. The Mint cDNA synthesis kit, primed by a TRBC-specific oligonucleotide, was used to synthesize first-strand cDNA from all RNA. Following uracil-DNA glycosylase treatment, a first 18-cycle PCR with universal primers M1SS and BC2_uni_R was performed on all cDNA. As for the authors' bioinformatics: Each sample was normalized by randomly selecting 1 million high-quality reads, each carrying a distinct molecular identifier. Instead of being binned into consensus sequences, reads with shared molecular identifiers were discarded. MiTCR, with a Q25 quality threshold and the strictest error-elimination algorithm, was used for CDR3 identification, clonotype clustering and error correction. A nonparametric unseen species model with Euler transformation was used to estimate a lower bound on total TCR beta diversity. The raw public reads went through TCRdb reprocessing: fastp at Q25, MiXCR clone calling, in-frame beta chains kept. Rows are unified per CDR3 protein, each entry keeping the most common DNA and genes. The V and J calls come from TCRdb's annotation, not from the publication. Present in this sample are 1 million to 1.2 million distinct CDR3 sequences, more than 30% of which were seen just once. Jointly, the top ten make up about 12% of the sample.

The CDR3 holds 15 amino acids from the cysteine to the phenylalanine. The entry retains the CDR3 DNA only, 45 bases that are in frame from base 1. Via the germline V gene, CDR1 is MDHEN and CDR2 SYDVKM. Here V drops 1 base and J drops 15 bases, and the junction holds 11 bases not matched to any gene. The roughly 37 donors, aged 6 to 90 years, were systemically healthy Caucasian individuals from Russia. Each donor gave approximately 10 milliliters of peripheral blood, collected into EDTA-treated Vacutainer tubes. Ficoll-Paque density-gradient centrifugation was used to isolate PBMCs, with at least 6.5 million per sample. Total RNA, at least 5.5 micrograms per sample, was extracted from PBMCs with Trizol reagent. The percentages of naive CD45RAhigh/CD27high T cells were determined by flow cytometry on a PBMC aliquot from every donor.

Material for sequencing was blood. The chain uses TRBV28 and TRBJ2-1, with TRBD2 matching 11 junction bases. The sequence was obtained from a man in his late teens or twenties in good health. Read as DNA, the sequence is TGTGCCAGCAGTTTATCTAGCGGGGGGTCGTTCCTTCTGTTCTTC. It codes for CASSLSSGGSFLLFF.